Sequencing of this TCR beta chain was carried out in a study of blood T cells in healthy people across ages. The use of a sample-barcoded 5' primer and a J-beta primer mix characterized a second PCR of 7 to 11 cycles. Each CDR3 protein gets one entry after TCRdb re-called the 5' RACE reads with MiXCR. The sample carries roughly 1.9 million distinct CDR3 sequences, approximately 39% recorded once. General study points: When set beside aged donors, long-lived donors presented more naive CD4+ cells and higher diversity. The study regarded diversity estimates from one million T cells as underestimates.

Only one count was recorded for this clonotype. Its antigen is not identified. Trimming pared 0 bases from V and 12 bases from J, leaving 9 bases between. CDR1 is MNHNS, CDR2 SASEGT, per germline. CDR3 length: 12 amino acids. Sequences were obtained from blood. V gene TRBV6-1 combines with J gene TRBJ1-5; a possible D gene is TRBD1 (5 bases). The receptor comes from a human donor in good health. DNA of the CDR3: TGTGCCAGCAGTGAAGCCCGCGGGGGCCAGCATTTT. Its protein is CASSEARGGQHF.